The source of this T cell receptor (beta chain) is a study of long-term antiretroviral therapy in people with HIV. Samples were assayed with immunoSEQ v3.0 at survey level. The protocol was immunoSEQ multiplex PCR, while the TCRdb copy is restricted to in-frame clones and leaves out a portion. The sample includes about 28,000 clones, about 95% seen only once; the top ten take roughly 8%. V shed 4 bases and J shed 2 bases, with 19 bases lying between them. CDR1 SGDLS and CDR2 YYNGEE come from the germline V gene. The CDR3 sequence is 16 residues long. V gene TRBV9 combines with J gene TRBJ2-7, with D possibly being TRBD2 (6 bases). This clonotype was obtained from a man younger than 40 with HIV. Source: unsorted PBMCs, taken 6 to 6.5 years after starting antiretroviral therapy. CDR3 DNA sequence: TGTGCCAGCAGCCCACAAGCCCCCGGGACTCCCTACGAGCAGTACTTC. Translating it yields CASSPQAPGTPYEQYF.